This T cell receptor (beta chain) was captured in a study of Ad26.COV2.S vaccination and SARS-CoV-2 variants. Trimming removed 5 bases from V and 2 bases from J, with 4 bases in between. This CDR3 comprises 12 residues. CDR1 and CDR2 from the germline V gene are SGHDT and YYEEEE. Profiling relied on immunoSEQ multiplex PCR, and the TCRdb table lists in-frame clones only, not all of them. The table shows hundreds of thousands of clones, with more than 75% occurring only once. The treatment is: 15 to 20 received Ad26.COV2.S at low or high dose, single or two shots; about 5 received placebo; per-sample allocation not given. The samples were gathered on day 63 after the first injection of vaccine or placebo. At a Boston site, the person donating was an adult of 18-55 years.

V and J are TRBV5-6 and TRBJ1-4, with D hard to call. The TCR was taken from a person between 18 and 59 years old who received the Ad26.COV2.S COVID-19 vaccine or a placebo. Sequences were derived from peripheral blood, sampled in a trial of Ad26.COV2.S vaccine versus placebo. The CDR3 loop is CASRRTNEKLFF. CDR3 nucleotides: TGTGCCAGCAGGCGGACTAATGAAAAACTGTTTTTT.